The sequence of this T cell receptor (beta chain) was determined in a study of blood T cells in healthy people across ages. The sample providers were healthy Caucasian people from Russia, aged roughly 6 to 95. Every donor provided around 9.5 milliliters of peripheral blood. Broader study findings: No conclusive comparison of naive versus antigen-experienced cells was possible with unsorted PBMCs.

It was with a sample-barcoded 5' primer and a J-beta primer mix that a second PCR of about 6 to 12 cycles was run. One entry per CDR3 protein, called by TCRdb with MiXCR from the 5' RACE reads. The table shows roughly 700,000 distinct CDR3 sequences, with 49% occurring only once. Per germline, CDR1 ENHRY and CDR2 SYGVKD. The CDR3 extends over 15 amino acids. This clonotype was seen a handful of times. As yet, its antigen is unknown. The sequence was obtained from a woman in her fifties or sixties in good health. The specimen was blood. The genes are TRBV10-3 and TRBJ2-4; unclear D gene. The end of the DNA aligns better with TRBJ2-5, so the J call may be wrong. Here the CDR3 DNA reads TGTGCCATCAGTGAGGTTTCTATCGGACAAGAGACCCAGTACTTC. It is translated as CAISEVSIGQETQYF.